This TCR beta chain stems from a study of cytomegalovirus exposure and HLA in healthy donors. As for the study in general: Early on, a data release was issued that held roughly 80 million unique TCRs from HLA-typed donors.

Whole-study findings and limits: TCR beta V segments were, for the most part, productive about 90% or about 30% of the time in an earlier analysis. Clonal expansion, a later analysis showed, was greater in HLA-associated TCR beta chains than in equally common others. Judged likely to be a sequencing artifact was a cluster of highly shared sequence variants.

The CDR3 spans 13 residues. V was cut by 3 bases and J by 4 bases, with 9 bases left in between. Germline values: CDR1 MDHEN, CDR2 SYDVKM. The PCR used 60 Vbeta and 13 Jbeta primers. TCRdb's table, derived via immunoSEQ multiplex PCR, lists solely in-frame clones and lacks some. This table has just under 250,000 clones, 82% appearing once. This clone was counted a few times. The antigen remains undetermined. The J gene is TRBJ1-2, the V gene TRBV28; no definite D call. Source material: PBMCs. The source of this sequence is a woman aged 35 to 49 in good health and CMV-seropositive. The CDR3 here is CASSFRDSYGYTF. CDR3 bases: TGTGCCAGCAGTTTCCGGGATTCCTATGGCTACACCTTC.